The clone carrying this T cell receptor beta chain was picked up many times. Indicated time point: before trial treatment. The CDR3 has 11 amino acids. Between the trimmed V and J ends, which lost 8 bases and 8 bases, there was a span of 9 bases. The germline gives CDR1 SNHLY, CDR2 FYNNEI. First-strand cDNA used TRAV- and TRBV-specific primers, covering alpha and beta chains. TCRs were put through about 20 PCR cycles of amplification with Phusion. A constant-region primer and the V-primer adapter served as the primer pair. From the reads, TCRdb called clonotypes with MiXCR, one entry per CDR3 protein. The sample yields tens of thousands of distinct CDR3 sequences, 9.4% seen once. The data belong to a study of low-dose radiotherapy and immunotherapy resistance in tumors.

The genes are TRBV2 and TRBJ2-2; no reliable D call. This clonotype originated in a male donor with prostate cancer. The source was PBMCs, collected before treatment. For the CDR3, the DNA is TGTGCCAGCTCCCTCGATGGGGAGCTGTTTTTT. This codes for CASSLDGELFF.